The 14 T cell receptor beta chains given below trace back to one sample, sequenced in a study of T-cell memory formation after mild COVID-19. TCRdb reprocessed the 5' RACE reads with MiXCR, giving one entry per CDR3 protein. The data show around 530,000 distinct CDR3 sequences, with about a fifth seen just once and 7.5% to 9.5% held by the top ten. The sequencing input was PBMCs or a T cell subset sorted from them (not recorded which). These receptor sequences come from an adult woman who had mild COVID-19 (a few samples of this study predate the infection). Cell type and time point are not known.

This clonotype has only a few counts. The chain joins TRBV7-9 to TRBJ1-6; possibly TRBD1 for D (5 bases). This CDR3 has 15 amino acids. The ends were cut back, 2 bases at V and 8 bases at J, with 13 bases in the middle. The germline gives CDR1 SEHNR, CDR2 FQNEAQ (reference sequence). The CDR3 nucleotides read TGTGCCAGCAGCTTAAGGGCAGGGAAGGATTCACCCCTCCACTTT. As protein: CASSLRAGKDSPLHF.

This chain uses TRBV12-3 or TRBV12-4 with TRBJ2-7; TRBD1 matches 9 bases. J gave up 1 base and V 4 bases, and 11 bases lay outside the gene matches. The CDR3 runs 17 residues. CDR3 residues: CASSSSYTGGFSYEQYF. CDR3 DNA sequence: TGTGCCAGCAGTTCCTCCTACACAGGGGGCTTTTCCTACGAGCAGTACTTC.

This clonotype was found a few times. The chain has TRBV29-1 and TRBJ1-1; D not resolved. This CDR3 comprises 8 residues. Germline CDR1 reads SQVTM; CDR2 reads ANQGSEA. Trimming removed 7 bases at V and 5 bases at J, with 2 bases between. The CDR3 coding sequence is TGCAGCGCTACTGAAGCTTTCTTT. Its protein is CSATEAFF.

J is TRBJ1-2 and V is TRBV5-5; TRBD1 agrees at 7 bases. Germline V gene lookup returns CDR1 SGHKS and CDR2 YYEKEE (reference sequence). V lost 9 bases to trimming and J lost 4 bases; unmatched junction nucleotides: 3. This CDR3 is 11 amino acids long. The CDR3 loop is CATGTAYGYTF. The CDR3 DNA sequence: TGTGCCACCGGGACAGCCTATGGCTACACCTTC.

The chain carries TRBV15 and TRBJ2-3, with no clear D. In germline, CDR1 is LNHNV, CDR2 YYDKDF (reference sequence). Trimming shortened V by 8 bases and J by 2 bases, and 26 bases separated the two germline ends. This CDR3 region has 18 residues. The DNA of the CDR3 is TGTGCCACCCTCCGCCAACCCCCGACCCACCCTAACACAGATACGCAGTATTTT. This codes for CATLRQPPTHPNTDTQYF.

The rearrangement links TRBV20-1 to TRBJ2-3; D not resolved. The CDR3 length is 17 residues. The germline V and J ends were trimmed by 0 bases and 3 bases, with 19 bases remaining between them. Germline V lookup: CDR1 DFQATT, CDR2 SNEGSKA (reference sequence). Here the CDR3 DNA reads TGCAGTGCTAGAGATCTGTTGAAGCGCGGTAGTACAGATACGCAGTATTTT. Translated, it gives CSARDLLKRGSTDTQYF.

This clonotype was seen more than once but under ten times. The V and J genes are TRBV24-1 and TRBJ2-1, with 8 bases matching TRBD1. J gave up 6 bases and V 4 bases, and 4 bases lay outside the gene matches. In germline, CDR1 is KGHDR, CDR2 SFDVKD. This CDR3 is built from 14 residues. CDR3 amino acids: CATSDPDRGNEQFF. CDR3 nucleotides: TGTGCCACCAGTGACCCCGACAGGGGCAATGAGCAGTTCTTC.

This clonotype came up a few times. This chain connects TRBV5-4 to TRBJ2-6; D ambiguous. The germline V gene has CDR1 SGHNT and CDR2 YYREEE (reference sequence). Trimming pared 5 bases from V and 0 bases from J, leaving 6 bases between. The CDR3 consists of 14 residues. The CDR3 coding sequence is TGTGCCAGCAGTCCGGTCTCTGGGGCCAACGTCCTGACTTTC. Protein sequence: CASSPVSGANVLTF. Complete variable domain (other parts from reference TRBV5-4 and TRBJ2-6): ETGVTQSPTHLIKTRGQQVTLRCSSQSGHNTVSWYQQALGQGPQFIFQYYREEENGRGNFPPRFSGLQFPNYSSELNVNALELDDSALYLCASSPVSGANVLTFGAGSRLTVL.

This clonotype turned up a few times. The J gene is TRBJ1-2, the V gene TRBV5-1; the D is unclear. The CDR3 contains 12 residues. V lost 4 bases and J 8 bases, leaving 12 bases between the germline ends. The germline V gene encodes CDR1 SGHRS and CDR2 YFSETQ. The chain's CDR3 is CASSPGSQGYTF. The CDR3 nucleotides are TGCGCCAGCAGCCCGGGGTCCCAGGGCTACACCTTC. Variable domain in full (rest from reference TRBV5-1 and TRBJ1-2): KAGVTQTPRYLIKTRGQQVTLSCSPISGHRSVSWYQQTPGQGLQFLFEYFSETQRNKGNFPGRFSGRQFSNSRSEMNVSTLELGDSALYLCASSPGSQGYTFGSGTRLTVV.

This clonotype has just a few counts. The rearrangement links TRBV7-9 to TRBJ1-3; D is uncertain. V gave up 5 bases and J gave up 1 base, with 9 bases separating them. The CDR3 has 14 amino acids. Germline V lookup: CDR1 SEHNR, CDR2 FQNEAQ (reference sequence). CDR3: CASSLSTSGNTIYF. CDR3 bases: TGTGCCAGCAGCCTGAGTACGTCTGGAAACACCATATATTTT.

Only one count was recorded for this clonotype. The chain combines TRBV4-1 with TRBJ1-1; D is ambiguous. CDR1 and CDR2 (germline): MGHRA, YSYEKL. V was shortened by 0 bases and J by 0 bases, with 14 bases between the two germline ends. The CDR3 is made up of 17 amino acids. In DNA form, the CDR3 reads TGCGCCAGCAGCCAAGAGAGGTTTCTGAACATGAACACTGAAGCTTTCTTT. Translated, it gives CASSQERFLNMNTEAFF.

This clonotype was seen a few times. The gene calls are TRBV10-3 and TRBJ2-3, with D tentatively TRBD1 (6 bases). V shed 3 bases and J shed 1 base, with 11 bases lying between them. The length of the CDR3 is 15 residues. CDR1 ENHRY and CDR2 SYGVKD come from the germline V gene. The DNA of the CDR3 is TGTGCCATCAGTGAACAGGGCTGGGGCACAGATACGCAGTATTTT. Its translation is CAISEQGWGTDTQYF.

This clonotype was observed a few times. V gene TRBV12-3 or TRBV12-4 combines with J gene TRBJ1-5; D is unresolved. This CDR3 has 13 amino acids. Trimming took off 7 bases at V and 0 bases at J, with 7 bases between the two ends. The CDR3 sequence is CASTPSSNQPQHF. The CDR3 nucleotides read TGTGCCAGCACCCCGAGTAGCAATCAGCCCCAGCATTTT.

The chain combines TRBV7-9 with TRBJ1-1; 10 positions agree with TRBD1. The V and J ends lost 3 bases and 4 bases, in that order; junction bases with no gene match: 5. There are 15 residues in the CDR3. CDR1 is SEHNR and CDR2 is FQNEAQ in the germline V gene (reference sequence). The CDR3 DNA reads as TGTGCCAGCAGCTTGACAGGGGGCGCCGGCACTGAAGCTTTCTTT. Its translation is CASSLTGGAGTEAFF.